Listed here are 22 T cell receptor beta chains from one sample, sequenced in a study of blood T cell repertoires in COVID-19 (dated by TCRdb to between 2020 and 2021). The library relied on the immunoSEQ multiplex PCR assay. TCRdb mirrors the immuneACCESS table, restricted to in-frame sequences. Some clones are absent from its copies; in checked studies, under half trace to an unresolved V gene, and the reason for the others is unknown. This sample holds over 200,000 clones; about 81% were observed only once. The top ten clonotypes cover around 9.2% of the sample. Material for sequencing was PBMCs or T cells enriched from blood (not recorded which). These receptors were obtained from a man aged 40-49 years who had recovered from COVID-19.

The chain combines TRBV12-3 or TRBV12-4 with TRBJ2-2, with a tentative D call TRBD1 (5 bases). Trimming took off 7 bases at V and 8 bases at J, with 11 bases between the two ends. The CDR3 spans 12 residues. The CDR3 DNA follows: TGTGCCAGCACTACAAGGGGAGGGGAGCTGTTTTTT. Protein product: CASTTRGGELFF.

The gene calls are TRBV5-4 and TRBJ2-2, with a weak D call TRBD1 (5 bases). The CDR3 covers 17 residues. Germline V CDR1 and CDR2: SGHNT, YYREEE (reference sequence). The germline V and J ends were trimmed by 4 bases and 2 bases, with 18 bases remaining between them. The CDR3 DNA reads TGTGCCAGCAGCCCAAGGGGTCGGGTCTTTAACACCGGGGAGCTGTTTTTT. This encodes CASSPRGRVFNTGELFF.

The chain carries TRBV7-8 and TRBJ1-1; 12 bases line up with TRBD1. The V and J ends lost 5 bases and 5 bases, in that order; junction bases with no gene match: 9. This CDR3 region has 16 residues. Looked up from germline, CDR1 is SGHVS and CDR2 is FQNEAQ. The CDR3 sequence: CASSQGRGQGATEAFF. The DNA of the CDR3 is TGTGCCAGCAGCCAGGGGAGGGGACAGGGGGCTACTGAAGCTTTCTTT.

The chain is built from TRBV9 and TRBJ2-1; a possible D gene is TRBD1 (5 bases). The CDR3 covers 14 residues. Between the trimmed V and J ends, which lost 0 bases and 3 bases, there was a span of 7 bases. Germline assignment: CDR1 SGDLS and CDR2 YYNGEE. In DNA form, the CDR3 reads TGTGCCAGCAGCGTAGGGCAGGGCTACAATGAGCAGTTCTTC. Protein sequence: CASSVGQGYNEQFF.

The chain couples TRBV9 to TRBJ2-5, with D tentatively TRBD1 (7 bases). V was pared by 6 bases and J by 4 bases, with 19 bases between. The germline CDR1 and CDR2 sequences are SGDLS and YYNGEE. CDR3 length: 15 residues. The CDR3 nucleotides are TGTGCCAGCACCTCAGTTGGAGGGGGCTTAGAGACCCAGTACTTC. Translated: CASTSVGGGLETQYF.

CDR3 region: CASSPTQNTEAFF. CDR3 sequence (DNA): TGCGCCAGCAGCCCGACACAGAACACTGAAGCTTTCTTT. This chain joins TRBV4-1 and TRBJ1-1; D is unclear. This CDR3 has 13 residues. The V and J ends lost 4 bases and 1 base respectively, with 7 bases between them. Germline V gene lookup returns CDR1 MGHRA and CDR2 YSYEKL.

V usage is TRBV15 and J usage is TRBJ2-7, with 10 bases fitting TRBD1. Germline CDR1 is LNHNV and CDR2 is YYDKDF (reference sequence). The CDR3 has 15 amino acids. Trimming removed 1 base from V and 3 bases from J; junction bases left unmatched: 3. CDR3 sequence: CATSRGGTGVYEQYF. The CDR3 DNA reads as TGTGCCACCAGCAGAGGGGGGACAGGGGTCTACGAGCAGTACTTC.

This sequence joins TRBV6-2 or TRBV6-3 and TRBJ1-1; no reliable D call. CDR1 is MNHEY, CDR2 SVGEGT, per germline. The CDR3 length is 13 residues. Trimming took 6 bases from V and 7 from J, leaving 15 bases between them. CDR3 bases: TGTGCCAGCAGCGATACGGGTTTCCGTGAAGCTTTCTTT. Its translation is CASSDTGFREAFF.

The chain combines TRBV12-5 with TRBJ1-2; a possible D gene is TRBD1 (6 bases). Trimming left V 6 bases short and J 0 bases short, with 11 bases between. The germline CDR1 and CDR2 sequences are LGHNT and FRNRAP. The CDR3 has 14 amino acids. The DNA of the CDR3 is TGTGCTAGTGGCACCCAGGGGTCTAACTATGGCTACACCTTC. This translates into CASGTQGSNYGYTF.

The chain combines TRBV29-1 with TRBJ2-7; 7 positions agree with TRBD1. The CDR3 covers 11 residues. Germline CDR1 is SQVTM and CDR2 is ANQGSEA. Trimming at V came to 7 bases and at J to 3 bases, leaving 3 bases not matched to a gene. CDR3: CSGGQDYEQYF. DNA of the CDR3: TGCAGCGGTGGACAGGACTACGAGCAGTACTTC.

The chain recombines TRBV4-1 with TRBJ1-6; D possibly corresponds to TRBD1 (5 bases). With 0 bases removed from V and 14 bases from J, the gap between germline ends came to 23 bases. This CDR3 has 17 residues. The germline V gene has CDR1 MGHRA and CDR2 YSYEKL. The CDR3 spells CASSQDRRGSYPRALHF. CDR3 DNA: TGCGCCAGCAGCCAAGATCGGAGGGGTTCCTACCCTAGGGCCCTCCACTTT.

V is TRBV19 and J is TRBJ1-6, with D tentatively TRBD1 (6 bases). Germline V lookup: CDR1 LNHDA, CDR2 SQIVND (reference sequence). The CDR3 runs to 13 residues. V was trimmed by 7 bases and J by 8 bases, leaving 12 bases between them. For the CDR3, the DNA is TGTGCCAGTACCGTGGGGGCGTATTCACCCCTCCACTTT. This sequence encodes CASTVGAYSPLHF.

The chain combines TRBV7-9 with TRBJ2-2; TRBD2 matches at 8 bases. The CDR3 covers 14 residues. CDR1 and CDR2 (germline): SEHNR, FQNEAQ (reference sequence). J gave up 0 bases and V 10 bases, and 4 bases lay outside the gene matches. The CDR3 DNA follows: TGTGCCATGAAGGGACTAGCGAACACCGGGGAGCTGTTTTTT. Translating gives CAMKGLANTGELFF.

V gene TRBV3-1 (or the pseudogene TRBV3-2) combines with J gene TRBJ2-7, with D uncertain. CDR1 LGHDT and CDR2 YNNKEL come from the germline V gene (reference sequence). The length of the CDR3 is 11 residues. Trimming took 4 bases from V and 6 from J, leaving 7 bases between them. CDR3: CASSRASEQYF. DNA of the CDR3: TGTGCCAGCAGCCGGGCGTCCGAGCAGTACTTC.

The V gene is TRBV7-3, the J gene TRBJ2-1; 7 bases are shared with TRBD1. The CDR3 totals 15 residues. Germline V gene lookup returns CDR1 SGHTA and CDR2 FQGTGA. Trimming cost V 5 bases and J 2 bases; bases outside gene matches: 6. This chain's CDR3 is CASSPGQETYNEQFF. The CDR3 region has the DNA TGTGCCAGCAGCCCCGGACAGGAGACCTACAATGAGCAGTTCTTC.

In its sample, this clone was seen a few times. The sample contains more than one DNA sequence encoding this CDR3. This chain uses TRBV7-7 with TRBJ2-2, with 13 bases that match TRBD2. The CDR3 is made up of 15 amino acids. CDR1 is SSHAT and CDR2 is FNYEAQ in the germline V gene (reference sequence). V shed 5 bases, J shed 5 bases, and the junction held 2 bases outside the gene matches. The CDR3 nucleotides read TGTGCCAGCAGCCCGACTAGCGGGAGGACCGGGGAGCTGTTTTTT. Its protein is CASSPTSGRTGELFF. Full variable domain (remainder filled in from reference TRBV7-7 and TRBJ2-2): GAGVSQSPRYKVTKRGQDVTLRCDPISSHATLYWYQQALGQGPEFLTYFNYEAQPDKSGLPSDRFSAERPEGSISTLTIQRTEQRDSAMYRCASSPTSGRTGELFFGEGSRLTVL.

J is TRBJ2-7 and V is TRBV6-5; 9 bases are a match to TRBD2. Germline CDR1 reads MNHEY; CDR2 reads SVGAGI. V dropped 8 bases and J dropped 2; count of bases not matched to a gene: 10. This CDR3 has 15 residues. The CDR3 protein is CASLKRGAIAYEQYF. CDR3 DNA: TGTGCCAGCCTTAAGCGGGGGGCCATAGCCTACGAGCAGTACTTC.

The chain joins TRBV3-1 (or the pseudogene TRBV3-2) to TRBJ1-4; a weak D match, TRBD1 (5 bases). CDR3 length: 16 amino acids. From germline, CDR1 is LGHDT and CDR2 YNNKEL (reference sequence). V was cut by 2 bases and J by 4 bases, with 14 bases left in between. The CDR3 sequence is CASSQTLGGFNEKLFF. Written as DNA, the CDR3 is TGTGCCAGCAGCCAAACCCTCGGGGGGTTTAATGAAAAACTGTTTTTT.

The chain couples TRBV18 to TRBJ2-7, with 9 nucleotides matching TRBD1. Germline CDR1 reads KGHSH; CDR2 reads LQKENI. This CDR3 spans 16 amino acids. V lost 0 bases and J lost 2; bases outside the gene matches: 5. This chain's CDR3 is CASSPPGQGGTYEQYF. CDR3 nucleotides: TGTGCCAGCTCACCACCGGGACAGGGTGGGACCTACGAGCAGTACTTC.

The V and J genes are TRBV3-1 (or the pseudogene TRBV3-2) and TRBJ1-1; D possibly corresponds to TRBD1 (6 bases). This CDR3 has 13 amino acids. V was pared by 5 bases and J by 2 bases, with 9 bases between. Germline loops: CDR1 LGHDT, CDR2 YNNKEL (reference sequence). CDR3: CASSWTANTEAFF. DNA of the CDR3: TGTGCCAGCAGCTGGACAGCTAACACTGAAGCTTTCTTT.

The CDR3 loop reads CASSPSRLEQFF. CDR3 in DNA: TGTGCCAGCAGCCCCTCTAGGCTTGAGCAGTTCTTC. The chain combines TRBV9 with TRBJ2-1; no definite D call. Trimming cost V 4 bases and J 9 bases, with 11 bases left between them. The germline gives CDR1 SGDLS, CDR2 YYNGEE. The CDR3 runs 12 residues.

J is TRBJ2-7 and V is TRBV5-8; D ambiguous. The CDR3 loop spans 14 amino acids. V shed 2 bases and J shed 4 bases, with 13 bases lying between them. CDR1 and CDR2 from the germline V gene are SGHTS and YDEGEE. The CDR3 bases are TGTGCCAGCAGCTTAGAATCGACTGCATACGAGCAGTACTTC. Protein sequence: CASSLESTAYEQYF.